This TCR beta chain was retrieved from a study of cytomegalovirus exposure and HLA in healthy donors. The study's findings and limits: Later work found that TCR association rates differed between HLA loci; DRB1 had the most and HLA-C the fewest.

The germline V gene has CDR1 LNHDA and CDR2 SQIVND (reference sequence). The V gene end was trimmed by 4 bases and the J gene end by 0 bases; junction bases not matched to a gene: 10. The CDR3 loop spans 17 amino acids. About this clone itself: The antigen is unknown.

This PCR relied on a set of 60 Vbeta primers and 13 Jbeta primers. Generated by immunoSEQ multiplex PCR, the TCRdb table keeps only in-frame clones and is missing some. This table holds approximately 58,000 clones. V gene TRBV19 combines with J gene TRBJ2-7, with 9 positions matching TRBD2. Sequencing used PBMCs. The TCR was taken from a woman aged 50 to 60 in good health and CMV-seropositive. The chain's CDR3 is CASSNPRSSGSSYEQYF. In nucleotides, the CDR3 is TGTGCCAGTAGTAACCCGAGGAGTAGCGGGAGCTCCTACGAGCAGTACTTC. Complete variable domain (other parts from reference TRBV19 and TRBJ2-7): DGGITQSPKYLFRKEGQNVTLSCEQNLNHDAMYWYRQDPGQGLRLIYYSQIVNDFQKGDIAEGYSVSREKKESFPLTVTSAQKNPTAFYLCASSNPRSSGSSYEQYFGPGTRLTVT.